This TCR beta chain is from a study of CD8 T cells in ankylosing spondylitis. General study findings and limits: Clones linked with disease were CD8+ and fairly uncommon in the peripheral blood. In ankylosing spondylitis blood, a motif of several highly homologous TCR beta variants appeared characteristic. Researchers reportedly found disease-linked clones significantly enriched in matched ankylosing spondylitis synovial fluid.

Using quantitative 5'-RACE with molecular barcodes, the authors made TCR beta libraries. Using its own MiXCR run on the 5' RACE reads, TCRdb lists one record per CDR3 protein. The sample shows about 240,000 distinct CDR3 sequences, about 10% of them seen only once. This clonotype was found many times. Its antigen is as yet unknown. V lost 5 bases and J lost 9, with 13 bases in between. Germline V lookup: CDR1 SGHAT, CDR2 FQNNGV. The CDR3 is made up of 12 amino acids. Source material: blood, either unsorted or a sorted T cell fraction (not recorded which). The TCR was taken from a male donor with ankylosing spondylitis or in good health (not recorded which). The V call is TRBV11-2, the J call TRBJ1-2, with a possible D match to TRBD1 (5 bases). This chain's CDR3 is CASSQTGTRYTF. In nucleotides, the CDR3 is TGTGCCAGCAGCCAAACCGGGACCCGCTACACCTTC.